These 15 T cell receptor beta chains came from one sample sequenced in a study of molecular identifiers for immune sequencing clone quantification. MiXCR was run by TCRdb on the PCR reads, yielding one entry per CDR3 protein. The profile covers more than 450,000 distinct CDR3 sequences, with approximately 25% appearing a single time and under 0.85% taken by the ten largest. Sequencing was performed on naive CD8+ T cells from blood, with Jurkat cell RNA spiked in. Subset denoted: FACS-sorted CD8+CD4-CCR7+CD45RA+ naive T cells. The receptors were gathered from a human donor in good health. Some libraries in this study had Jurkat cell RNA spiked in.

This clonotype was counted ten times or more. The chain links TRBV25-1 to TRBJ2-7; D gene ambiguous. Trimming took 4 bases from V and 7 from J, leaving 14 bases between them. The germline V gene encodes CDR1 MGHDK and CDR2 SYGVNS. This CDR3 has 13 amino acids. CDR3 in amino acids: CASSVVNWGEQYF. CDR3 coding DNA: TGTGCCAGCAGTGTAGTGAATTGGGGAGAGCAGTACTTC.

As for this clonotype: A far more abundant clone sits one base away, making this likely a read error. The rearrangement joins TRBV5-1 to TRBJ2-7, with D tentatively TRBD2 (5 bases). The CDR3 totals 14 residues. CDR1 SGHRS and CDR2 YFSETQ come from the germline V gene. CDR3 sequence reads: CASSLAGSSYERYF. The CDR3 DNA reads TGCGCCAGCAGCTTGGCTGGGAGCTCCTACGAGCGGTACTTC.

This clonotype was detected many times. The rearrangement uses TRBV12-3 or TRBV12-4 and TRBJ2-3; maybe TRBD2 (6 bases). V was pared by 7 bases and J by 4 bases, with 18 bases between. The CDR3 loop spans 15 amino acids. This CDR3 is CASTLVGGGSDTQYF. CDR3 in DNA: TGTGCCAGCACTCTCGTTGGGGGAGGTTCAGATACGCAGTATTTT.

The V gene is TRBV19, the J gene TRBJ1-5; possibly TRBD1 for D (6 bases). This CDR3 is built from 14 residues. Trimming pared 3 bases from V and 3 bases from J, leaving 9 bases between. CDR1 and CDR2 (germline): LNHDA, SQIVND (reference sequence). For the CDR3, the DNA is TGTGCCAGTAGTATGGACAGCCCCAATCAGCCCCAGCATTTT. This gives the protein CASSMDSPNQPQHF.

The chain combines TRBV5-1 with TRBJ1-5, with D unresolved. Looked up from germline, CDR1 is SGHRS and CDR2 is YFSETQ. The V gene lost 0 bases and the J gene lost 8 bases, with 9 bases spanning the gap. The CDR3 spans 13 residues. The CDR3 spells CASSLAPMEPQHF. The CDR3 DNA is TGCGCCAGCAGCTTGGCCCCGATGGAGCCCCAGCATTTT.

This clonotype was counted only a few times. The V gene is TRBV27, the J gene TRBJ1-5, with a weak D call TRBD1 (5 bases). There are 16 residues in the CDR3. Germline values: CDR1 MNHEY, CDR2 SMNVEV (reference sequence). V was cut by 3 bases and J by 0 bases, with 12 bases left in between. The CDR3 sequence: CASSFRVGGSNQPQHF. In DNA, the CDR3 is TGTGCCAGCAGTTTTAGGGTCGGGGGTAGCAATCAGCCCCAGCATTTT.

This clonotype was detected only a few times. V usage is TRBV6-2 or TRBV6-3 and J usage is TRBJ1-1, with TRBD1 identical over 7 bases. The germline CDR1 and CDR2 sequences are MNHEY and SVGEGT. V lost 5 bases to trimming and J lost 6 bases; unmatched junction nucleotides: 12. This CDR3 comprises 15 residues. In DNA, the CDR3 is TGTGCCAGCAGTGCACAACTACAGGGGAGGTCTGAAGCTTTCTTT. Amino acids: CASSAQLQGRSEAFF.

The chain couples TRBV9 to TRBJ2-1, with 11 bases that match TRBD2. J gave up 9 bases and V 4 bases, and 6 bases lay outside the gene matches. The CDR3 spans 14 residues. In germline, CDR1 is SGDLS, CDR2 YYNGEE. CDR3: CASSKLAGDGEQFF. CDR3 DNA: TGTGCCAGCAGCAAACTAGCGGGAGATGGTGAGCAGTTCTTC.

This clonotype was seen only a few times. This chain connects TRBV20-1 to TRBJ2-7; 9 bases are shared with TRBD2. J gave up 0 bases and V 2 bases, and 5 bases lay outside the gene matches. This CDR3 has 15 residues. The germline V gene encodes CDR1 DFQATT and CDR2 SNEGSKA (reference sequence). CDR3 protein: CSARPLAGASYEQYF. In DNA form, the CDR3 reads TGCAGTGCTAGACCTTTAGCGGGGGCCTCCTACGAGCAGTACTTC.

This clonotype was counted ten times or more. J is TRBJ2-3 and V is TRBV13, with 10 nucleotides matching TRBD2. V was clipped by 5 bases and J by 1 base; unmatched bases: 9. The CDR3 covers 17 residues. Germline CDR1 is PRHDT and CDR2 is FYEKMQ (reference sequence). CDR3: CASSLSLAGVGTDTQYF. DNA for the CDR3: TGTGCCAGCAGCCTCTCGCTAGCGGGGGTGGGCACAGATACGCAGTATTTT. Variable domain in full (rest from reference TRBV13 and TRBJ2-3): AAGVIQSPRHLIKEKRETATLKCYPIPRHDTVYWYQQGPGQDPQFLISFYEKMQSDKGSIPDRFSAQQFSDYHSELNMSSLELGDSALYFCASSLSLAGVGTDTQYFGPGTRLTVL.

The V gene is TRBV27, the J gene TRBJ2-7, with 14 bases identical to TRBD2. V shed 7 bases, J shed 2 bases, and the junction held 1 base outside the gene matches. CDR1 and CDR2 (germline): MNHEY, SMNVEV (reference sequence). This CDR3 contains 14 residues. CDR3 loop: CASKGLAGAYEQYF. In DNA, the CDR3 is TGTGCCAGCAAGGGACTAGCGGGAGCCTACGAGCAGTACTTC.

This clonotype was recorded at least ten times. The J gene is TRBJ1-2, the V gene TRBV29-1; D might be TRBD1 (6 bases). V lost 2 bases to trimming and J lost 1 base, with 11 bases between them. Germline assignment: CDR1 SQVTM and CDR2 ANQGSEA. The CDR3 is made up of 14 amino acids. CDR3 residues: CSVERTGINYGYTF. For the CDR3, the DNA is TGCAGCGTTGAACGTACAGGGATTAACTATGGCTACACCTTC. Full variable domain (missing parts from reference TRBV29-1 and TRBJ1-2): SAVISQKPSRDICQRGTSLTIQCQVDSQVTMMFWYRQQPGQSLTLIATANQGSEATYESGFVIDKFPISRPNLTFSTLTVSNMSPEDSSIYLCSVERTGINYGYTFGSGTRLTVV.

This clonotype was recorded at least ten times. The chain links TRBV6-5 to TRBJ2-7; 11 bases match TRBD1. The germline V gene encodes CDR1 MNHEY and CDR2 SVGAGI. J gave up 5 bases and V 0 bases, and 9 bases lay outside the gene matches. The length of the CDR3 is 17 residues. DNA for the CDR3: TGTGCCAGCAGTTACTCGGTCCCCGGGACAGGGGGGGACGAGCAGTACTTC. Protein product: CASSYSVPGTGGDEQYF.

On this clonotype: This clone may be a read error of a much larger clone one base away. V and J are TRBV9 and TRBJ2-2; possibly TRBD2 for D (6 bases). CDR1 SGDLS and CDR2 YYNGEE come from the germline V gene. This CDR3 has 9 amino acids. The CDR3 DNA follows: TGTGCAGCCCCCGGGGGGCTGTTTTTT. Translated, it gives CAAPGGLFF.

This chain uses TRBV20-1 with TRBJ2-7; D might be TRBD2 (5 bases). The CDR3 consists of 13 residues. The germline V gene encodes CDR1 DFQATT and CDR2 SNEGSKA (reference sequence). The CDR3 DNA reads TGCGGTGTTTGGGAGCAGGAGGCCTACGAGCAGTACTTC. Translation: CGVWEQEAYEQYF.